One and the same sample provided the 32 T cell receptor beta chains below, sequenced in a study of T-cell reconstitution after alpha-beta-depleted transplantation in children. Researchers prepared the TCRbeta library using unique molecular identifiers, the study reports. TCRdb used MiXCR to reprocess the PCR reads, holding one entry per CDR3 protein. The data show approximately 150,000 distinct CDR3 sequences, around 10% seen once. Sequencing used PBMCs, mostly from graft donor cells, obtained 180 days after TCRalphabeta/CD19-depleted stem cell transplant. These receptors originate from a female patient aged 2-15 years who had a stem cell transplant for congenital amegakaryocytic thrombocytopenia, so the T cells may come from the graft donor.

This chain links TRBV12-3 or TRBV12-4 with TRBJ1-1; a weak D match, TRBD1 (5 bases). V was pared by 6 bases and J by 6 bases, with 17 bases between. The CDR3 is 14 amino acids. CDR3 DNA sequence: TGTGCCAGCAGACCAGGGTTCCCGAATCCTGAAGCTTTCTTT. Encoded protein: CASRPGFPNPEAFF.

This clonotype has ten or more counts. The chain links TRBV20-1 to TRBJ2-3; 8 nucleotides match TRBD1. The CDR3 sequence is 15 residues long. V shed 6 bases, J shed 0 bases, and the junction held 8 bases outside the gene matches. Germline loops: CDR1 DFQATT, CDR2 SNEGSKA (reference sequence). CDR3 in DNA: TGCAGTGCAACATACAGGGGGAGTAGCACAGATACGCAGTATTTT. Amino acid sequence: CSATYRGSSTDTQYF.

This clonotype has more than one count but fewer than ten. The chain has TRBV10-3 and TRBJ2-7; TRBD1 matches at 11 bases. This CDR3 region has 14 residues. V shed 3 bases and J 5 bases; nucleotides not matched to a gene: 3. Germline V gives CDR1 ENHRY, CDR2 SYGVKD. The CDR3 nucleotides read TGTGCCATCAGTGATCGGACAGGGGGCAACGAGCAGTACTTC. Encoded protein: CAISDRTGGNEQYF.

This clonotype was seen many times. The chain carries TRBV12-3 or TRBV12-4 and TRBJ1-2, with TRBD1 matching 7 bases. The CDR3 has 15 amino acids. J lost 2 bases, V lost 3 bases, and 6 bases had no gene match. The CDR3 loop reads CASSFGVTGNYGYTF. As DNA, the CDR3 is TGTGCCAGCAGTTTTGGGGTGACAGGGAACTATGGCTACACCTTC.

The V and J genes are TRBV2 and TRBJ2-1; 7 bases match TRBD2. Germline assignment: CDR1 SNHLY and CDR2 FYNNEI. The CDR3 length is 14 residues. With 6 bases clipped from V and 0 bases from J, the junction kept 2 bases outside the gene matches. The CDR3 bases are TGTGCCAGCAGCGGGGGGAGCTCCTACAATGAGCAGTTCTTC. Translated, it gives CASSGGSSYNEQFF.

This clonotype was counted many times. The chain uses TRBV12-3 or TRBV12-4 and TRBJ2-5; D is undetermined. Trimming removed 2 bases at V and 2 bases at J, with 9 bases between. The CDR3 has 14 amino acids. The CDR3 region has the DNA TGTGCCAGCAGTTTACGTCGCCTGCAAGAGACCCAGTACTTC. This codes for CASSLRRLQETQYF.

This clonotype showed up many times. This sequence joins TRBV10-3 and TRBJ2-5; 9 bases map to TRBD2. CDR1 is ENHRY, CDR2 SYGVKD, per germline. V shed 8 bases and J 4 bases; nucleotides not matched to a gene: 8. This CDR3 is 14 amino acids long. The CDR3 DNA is TGTGCCATCGGGGCTAGCGGGAAAGGAGAGACCCAGTACTTC. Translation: CAIGASGKGETQYF.

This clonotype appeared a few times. The CDR3 spells CATSPVRDTGELFF. The CDR3 nucleotides are TGTGCCACCAGCCCCGTTCGGGACACCGGGGAGCTGTTTTTT. The chain carries TRBV6-2 or TRBV6-3 and TRBJ2-2; D not certain. The ends were cut back, 10 bases at V and 3 bases at J, with 15 bases in the middle. Germline V gene lookup returns CDR1 MNHEY and CDR2 SVGEGT. The CDR3 sequence is 14 residues long.

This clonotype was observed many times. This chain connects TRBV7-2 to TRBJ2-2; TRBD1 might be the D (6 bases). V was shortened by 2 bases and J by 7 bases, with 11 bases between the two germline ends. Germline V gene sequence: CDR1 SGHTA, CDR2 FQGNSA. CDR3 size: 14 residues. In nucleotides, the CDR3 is TGTGCCAGCAGCTTATCCAGGGGCAACGGGGAGCTGTTTTTT. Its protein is CASSLSRGNGELFF.

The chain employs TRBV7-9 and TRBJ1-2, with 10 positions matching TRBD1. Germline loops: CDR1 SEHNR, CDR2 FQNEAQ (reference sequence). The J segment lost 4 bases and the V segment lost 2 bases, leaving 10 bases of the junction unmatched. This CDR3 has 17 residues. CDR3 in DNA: TGTGCCAGCAGCTTACTACGGACAGGGGGATTCGTCTATGGCTACACCTTC. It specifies CASSLLRTGGFVYGYTF. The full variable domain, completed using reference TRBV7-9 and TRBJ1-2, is DTGVSQNPRHKITKRGQNVTFRCDPISEHNRLYWYRQTLGQGPEFLTYFQNEAQLEKSRLLSDRFSAERPKGSFSTLEIQRTEQGDSAMYLCASSLLRTGGFVYGYTFGSGTRLTVV.

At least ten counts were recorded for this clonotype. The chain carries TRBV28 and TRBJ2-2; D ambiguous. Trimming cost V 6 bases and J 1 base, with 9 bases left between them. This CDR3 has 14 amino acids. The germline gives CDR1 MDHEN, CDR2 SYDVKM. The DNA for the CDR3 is TGTGCCAGCAGGTTTGATCTGAACACCGGGGAGCTGTTTTTT. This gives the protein CASRFDLNTGELFF.

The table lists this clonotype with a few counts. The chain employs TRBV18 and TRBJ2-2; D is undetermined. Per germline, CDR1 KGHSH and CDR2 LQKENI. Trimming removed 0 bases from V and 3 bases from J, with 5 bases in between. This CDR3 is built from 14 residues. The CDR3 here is CASSPPTDTGELFF. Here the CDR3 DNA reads TGTGCCAGCTCACCACCCACAGACACCGGGGAGCTGTTTTTT.

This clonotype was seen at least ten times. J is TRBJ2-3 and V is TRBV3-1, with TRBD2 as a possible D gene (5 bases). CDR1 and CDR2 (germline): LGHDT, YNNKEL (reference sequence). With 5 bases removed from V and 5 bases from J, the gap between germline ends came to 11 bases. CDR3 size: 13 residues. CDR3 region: CASSDLAQDTQYF. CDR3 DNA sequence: TGTGCCAGCAGCGACTTAGCGCAAGATACGCAGTATTTT.

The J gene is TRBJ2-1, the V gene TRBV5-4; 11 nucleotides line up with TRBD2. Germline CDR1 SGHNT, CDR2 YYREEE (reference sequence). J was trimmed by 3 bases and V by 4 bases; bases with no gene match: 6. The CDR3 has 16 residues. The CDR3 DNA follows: TGTGCCAGCAGCCCGGCGACTAGCGGGAACTACAATGAGCAGTTCTTC. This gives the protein CASSPATSGNYNEQFF.

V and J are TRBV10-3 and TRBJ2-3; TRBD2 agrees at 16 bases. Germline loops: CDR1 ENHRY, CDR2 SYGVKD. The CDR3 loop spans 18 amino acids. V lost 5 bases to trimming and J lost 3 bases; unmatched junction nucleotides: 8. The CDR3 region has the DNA TGTGCCATCAGTACCGGGACTAGCGGGAGGGCCGGGACAGATACGCAGTATTTT. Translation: CAISTGTSGRAGTDTQYF.

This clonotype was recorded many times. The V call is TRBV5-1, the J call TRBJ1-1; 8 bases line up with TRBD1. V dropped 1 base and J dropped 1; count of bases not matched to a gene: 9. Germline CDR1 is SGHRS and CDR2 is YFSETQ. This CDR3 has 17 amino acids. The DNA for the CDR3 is TGCGCCAGCAGCTTGCCGGGGGGGGACAGGAGGAACACTGAAGCTTTCTTT. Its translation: CASSLPGGDRRNTEAFF.

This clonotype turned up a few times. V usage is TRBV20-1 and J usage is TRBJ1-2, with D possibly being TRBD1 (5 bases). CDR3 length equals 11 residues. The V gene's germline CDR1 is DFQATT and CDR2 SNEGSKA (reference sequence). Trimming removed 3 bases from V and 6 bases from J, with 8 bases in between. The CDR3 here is CSARGENGYTF. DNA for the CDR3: TGCAGTGCTAGGGGGGAGAATGGCTACACCTTC.

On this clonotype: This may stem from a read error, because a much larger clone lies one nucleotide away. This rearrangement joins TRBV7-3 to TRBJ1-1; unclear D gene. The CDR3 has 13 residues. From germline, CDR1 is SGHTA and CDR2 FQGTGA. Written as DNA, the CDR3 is TGTGCCAGCAGCTCCGGATTGAAGACTGAAGCTTTCTTT. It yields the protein CASSSGLKTEAFF.

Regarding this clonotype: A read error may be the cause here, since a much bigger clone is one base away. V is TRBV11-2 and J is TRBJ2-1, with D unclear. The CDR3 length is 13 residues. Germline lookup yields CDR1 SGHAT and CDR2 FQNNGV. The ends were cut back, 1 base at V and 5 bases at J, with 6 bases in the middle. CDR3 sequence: CASSLALNNEQFF. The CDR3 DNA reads TGTGCCAGCAGCTTAGCACTGAACAATGAGCAGTTCTTC.

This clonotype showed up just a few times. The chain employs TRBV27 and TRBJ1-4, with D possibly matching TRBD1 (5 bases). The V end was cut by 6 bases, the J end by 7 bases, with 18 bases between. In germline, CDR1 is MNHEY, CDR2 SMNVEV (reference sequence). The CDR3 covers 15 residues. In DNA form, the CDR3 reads TGTGCCAGCAGCCCTAGGGGTGGGAACGGTGAAAAACTGTTTTTT. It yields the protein CASSPRGGNGEKLFF.

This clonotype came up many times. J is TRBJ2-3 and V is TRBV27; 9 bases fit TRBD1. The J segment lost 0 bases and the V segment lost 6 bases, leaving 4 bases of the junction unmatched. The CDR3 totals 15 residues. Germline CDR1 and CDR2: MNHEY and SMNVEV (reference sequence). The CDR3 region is CASRRTGASTDTQYF. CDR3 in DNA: TGTGCCAGCAGGAGGACAGGGGCTAGCACAGATACGCAGTATTTT.

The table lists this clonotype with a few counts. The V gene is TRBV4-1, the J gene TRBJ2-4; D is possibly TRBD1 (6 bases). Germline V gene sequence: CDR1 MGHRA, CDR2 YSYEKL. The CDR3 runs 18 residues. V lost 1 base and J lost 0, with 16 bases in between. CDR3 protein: CASSQGGPQVLAKNIQYF. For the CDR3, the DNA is TGCGCCAGCAGCCAAGGGGGGCCACAGGTCCTAGCCAAAAACATTCAGTACTTC.

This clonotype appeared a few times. DNA for the CDR3: TGTGCCAGCAGTGACCCTAAGGGCAACTCCGCAGATTACAATGAGCAGTTCTTC. Translating gives CASSDPKGNSADYNEQFF. The gene calls are TRBV25-1 and TRBJ2-1; D gene unclear. The V end was cut by 3 bases, the J end by 4 bases, with 22 bases between. CDR3 size: 18 residues. CDR1 and CDR2 from the germline V gene are MGHDK and SYGVNS. The whole variable domain, filled in from reference TRBV25-1 and TRBJ2-1, reads EADIYQTPRYLVIGTGKKITLECSQTMGHDKMYWYQQDPGMELHLIHYSYGVNSTEKGDLSSESTVSRIRTEHFPLTLESARPSHTSQYLCASSDPKGNSADYNEQFFGPGTRLTVL.

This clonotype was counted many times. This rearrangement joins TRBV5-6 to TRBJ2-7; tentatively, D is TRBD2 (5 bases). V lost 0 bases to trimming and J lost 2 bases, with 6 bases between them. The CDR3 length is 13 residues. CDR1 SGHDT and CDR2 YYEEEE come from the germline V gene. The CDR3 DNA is TGTGCCAGCAGCTTGGAGCGGACCTACGAGCAGTACTTC. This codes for CASSLERTYEQYF.

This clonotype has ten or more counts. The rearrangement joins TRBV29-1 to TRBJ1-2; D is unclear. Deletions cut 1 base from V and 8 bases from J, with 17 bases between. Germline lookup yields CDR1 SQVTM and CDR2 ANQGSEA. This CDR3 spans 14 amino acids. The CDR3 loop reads CSVEAGSRVRGYTF. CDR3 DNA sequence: TGCAGCGTTGAAGCGGGTTCTAGGGTTCGAGGCTACACCTTC. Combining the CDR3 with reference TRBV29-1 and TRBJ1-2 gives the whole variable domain SAVISQKPSRDICQRGTSLTIQCQVDSQVTMMFWYRQQPGQSLTLIATANQGSEATYESGFVIDKFPISRPNLTFSTLTVSNMSPEDSSIYLCSVEAGSRVRGYTFGSGTRLTVV.

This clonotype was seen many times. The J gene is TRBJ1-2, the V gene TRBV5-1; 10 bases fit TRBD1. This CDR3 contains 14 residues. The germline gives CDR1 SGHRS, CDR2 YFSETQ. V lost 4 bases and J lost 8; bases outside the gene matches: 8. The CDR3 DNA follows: TGCGCCAGCAGCGTAGACAGGGGGCGTTTCGGCTACACCTTC. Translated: CASSVDRGRFGYTF.

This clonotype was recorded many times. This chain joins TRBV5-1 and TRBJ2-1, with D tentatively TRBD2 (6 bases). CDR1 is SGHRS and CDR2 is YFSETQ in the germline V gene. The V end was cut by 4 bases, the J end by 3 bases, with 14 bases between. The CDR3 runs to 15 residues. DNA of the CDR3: TGCGCCAGCAGCCAATCGGGACTGAACTACAATGAGCAGTTCTTC. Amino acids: CASSQSGLNYNEQFF.

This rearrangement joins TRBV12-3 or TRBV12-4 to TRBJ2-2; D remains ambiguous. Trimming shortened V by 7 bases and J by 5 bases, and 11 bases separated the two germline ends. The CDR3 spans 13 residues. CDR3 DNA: TGTGCCAGCACCCACGATTGGACCGGGGAGCTGTTTTTT. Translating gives CASTHDWTGELFF.

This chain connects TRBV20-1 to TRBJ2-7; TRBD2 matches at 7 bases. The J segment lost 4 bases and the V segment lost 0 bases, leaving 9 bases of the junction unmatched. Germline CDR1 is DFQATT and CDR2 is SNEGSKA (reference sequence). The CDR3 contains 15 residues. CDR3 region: CSARDWAGELYEQYF. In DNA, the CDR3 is TGCAGTGCTAGAGATTGGGCGGGGGAGCTGTACGAGCAGTACTTC.

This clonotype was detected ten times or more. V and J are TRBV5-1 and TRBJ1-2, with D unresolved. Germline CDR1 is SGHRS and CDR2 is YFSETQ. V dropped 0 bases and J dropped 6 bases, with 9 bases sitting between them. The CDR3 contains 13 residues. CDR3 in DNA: TGCGCCAGCAGCTTGGAACCCGGGGATGGCTACACCTTC. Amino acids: CASSLEPGDGYTF. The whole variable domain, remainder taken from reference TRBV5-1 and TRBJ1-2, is KAGVTQTPRYLIKTRGQQVTLSCSPISGHRSVSWYQQTPGQGLQFLFEYFSETQRNKGNFPGRFSGRQFSNSRSEMNVSTLELGDSALYLCASSLEPGDGYTFGSGTRLTVV.

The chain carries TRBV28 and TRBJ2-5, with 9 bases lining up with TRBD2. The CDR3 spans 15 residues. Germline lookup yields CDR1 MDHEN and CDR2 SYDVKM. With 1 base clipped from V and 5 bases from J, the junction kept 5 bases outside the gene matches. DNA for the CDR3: TGTGCCAGCAGTTTATCGGGACTAGCTGGCGAGACCCAGTACTTC. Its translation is CASSLSGLAGETQYF.

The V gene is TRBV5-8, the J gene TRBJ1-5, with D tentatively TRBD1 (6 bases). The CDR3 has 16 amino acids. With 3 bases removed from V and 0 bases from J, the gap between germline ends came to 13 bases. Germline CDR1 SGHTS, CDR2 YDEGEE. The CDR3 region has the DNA TGTGCCAGCAGCTCCGACAGGTCATATAGCAATCAGCCCCAGCATTTT. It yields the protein CASSSDRSYSNQPQHF.